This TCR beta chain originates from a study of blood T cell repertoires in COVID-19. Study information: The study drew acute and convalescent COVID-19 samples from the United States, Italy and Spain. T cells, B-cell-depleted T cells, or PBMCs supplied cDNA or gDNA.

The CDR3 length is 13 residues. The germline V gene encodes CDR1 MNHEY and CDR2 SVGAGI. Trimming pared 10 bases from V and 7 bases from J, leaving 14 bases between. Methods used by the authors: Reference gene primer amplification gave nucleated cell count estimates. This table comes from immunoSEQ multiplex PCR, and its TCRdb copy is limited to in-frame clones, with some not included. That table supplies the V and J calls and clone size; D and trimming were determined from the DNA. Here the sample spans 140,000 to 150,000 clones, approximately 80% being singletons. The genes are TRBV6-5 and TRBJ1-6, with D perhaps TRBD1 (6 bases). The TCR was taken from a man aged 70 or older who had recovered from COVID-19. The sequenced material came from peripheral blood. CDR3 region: CATARTENSPLHF. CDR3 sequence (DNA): TGTGCCACCGCCCGGACAGAGAATTCACCCCTCCACTTT.